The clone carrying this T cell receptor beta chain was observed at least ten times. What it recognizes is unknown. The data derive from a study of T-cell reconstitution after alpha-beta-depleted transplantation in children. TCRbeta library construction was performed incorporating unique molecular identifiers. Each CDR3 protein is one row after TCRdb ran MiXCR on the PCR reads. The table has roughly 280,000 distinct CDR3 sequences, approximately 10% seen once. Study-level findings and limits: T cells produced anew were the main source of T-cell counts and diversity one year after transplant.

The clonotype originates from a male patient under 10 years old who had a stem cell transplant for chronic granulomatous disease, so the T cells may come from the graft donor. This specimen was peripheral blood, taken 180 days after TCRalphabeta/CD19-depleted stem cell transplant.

The chain's CDR3 is CASSYRQARRETQYF. The CDR3 DNA reads TGTGCCAGCAGCTACCGACAGGCACGCAGAGAGACCCAGTACTTC. The chain has TRBV7-2 and TRBJ2-5, with TRBD1 as a possible D gene (6 bases). The CDR3 runs 15 residues. CDR1 and CDR2 (germline): SGHTA, FQGNSA. With 4 bases removed from V and 4 bases from J, the gap between germline ends came to 16 bases.